The sample holds a few counts of the clone carrying this T cell receptor (beta chain). Per germline, CDR1 LGHNA and CDR2 YSLEER. CDR3 length equals 15 residues. The V and J ends lost 4 bases and 5 bases, in that order; junction bases with no gene match: 7. This sample was taken from a study of T cells after yellow fever vaccination. Each CDR3 protein is one row after TCRdb ran MiXCR on the 5' RACE reads. The sample has about 330,000 distinct CDR3 sequences; around 7% are singletons. Specimen: PBMCs, collected approximately 40 days after the first yellow fever vaccination. The receptor was derived from a man aged 18 to 35 who received the YFV17D yellow fever vaccine. The rearrangement joins TRBV4-3 to TRBJ1-2, with 10 nucleotides matching TRBD1. CDR3 amino acids: CASSPDRGRTYGYTF. The CDR3 coding sequence is TGCGCCAGCAGCCCCGACAGGGGGCGCACATATGGCTACACCTTC.